Detailed here is one TCR beta chain. Its antigen is undetermined. Looked up from germline, CDR1 is SEHNR and CDR2 is FQNEAQ (reference sequence). This CDR3 is built from 14 residues. Trimming took 8 bases from V and 8 from J, leaving 19 bases between them. This specimen comes from a study of shared clonotypes between healthy human individuals. Study findings and constraints: Compared with memory subsets, naive subsets generally had larger estimated richness.

Here immunoSEQ multiplex PCR was the method, and the copy in TCRdb shows in-frame clones only, minus some. The data show roughly 640,000 clones, less than 98% seen once. This chain connects TRBV7-9 to TRBJ2-1, with D perhaps matching TRBD1 (6 bases). The sample was naive CD4+ T cells sorted from blood. The subset denotes: CD45RA+ positively selected. The TCR was taken from a woman aged 30 to 39 in good health. In DNA form, the CDR3 reads TGTGCCAGCGGGGGCCATCTAGAGTGGGATGAGCAGTTCTTC. Translation gives CASGGHLEWDEQFF.